The rows below give T cell receptor beta chains drawn from one sample of a study of cytomegalovirus exposure and HLA in healthy donors. The protocol was immunoSEQ multiplex PCR, while the TCRdb copy is restricted to in-frame clones and leaves out a portion. Of about 150,000 clones listed, over 60% were seen once; the top ten hold 4%. Sequencing was carried out using PBMCs. Receptors originate from a woman aged 40 to 50 in good health and CMV-seronegative. Both conserved end residues are part of each CDR3. D genes are given only for firm matches. Expanded clones are given a class, and other clones once, few, many or no size at all.

D gene,J gene,clone size,V gene,CDR3 protein
TRBD1,TRBJ2-3,-,TRBV5-1,CASSLAGQPTDTQYF
-,TRBJ1-4,once,TRBV15,CATSRRQGIGEKLFF
TRBD1,TRBJ1-2,-,TRBV11-1,CASSPQTGEGDGYTF
TRBD1,TRBJ1-1,-,TRBV19,CASSKQGDTTEAFF
-,TRBJ1-1,-,TRBV27,CASGPASNTEAFF
TRBD2,TRBJ2-7,-,TRBV6-5,CASSYERGGPYEQYF
-,TRBJ2-1,-,TRBV5-4,CASSLEGLAYNEQFF
-,TRBJ1-3,-,TRBV28,CASSLIQGSGNTIYF
-,TRBJ1-2,once,TRBV7-9,CASSLNTGEGYTF
TRBD1,TRBJ1-1,-,TRBV5-4,CASSLTGETEAFF
-,TRBJ1-2,-,TRBV6-1,CASSEVGVRGYTF
TRBD1,TRBJ1-2,-,TRBV5-1,CASSSGTGTNYGYTF
TRBD2,TRBJ2-3,-,TRBV6-6,CASSSTSGERDTQYF
-,TRBJ1-2,-,TRBV7-9,CASSLDSFNYGYTF
-,TRBJ1-2,once,TRBV7-2,CASSLTGGYTF
TRBD1,TRBJ1-1,-,TRBV11-2,CASSFTGDTEAFF
-,TRBJ2-1,-,TRBV7-9,CASTGAGYNEQFF
TRBD2,TRBJ2-1,-,TRBV19,CATDSGGLSYNEQFF
-,TRBJ1-2,few,TRBV10-3,CAITRLEQGSYGYTF
-,TRBJ2-7,once,TRBV11-2,CASSFNRDTYEQYF
TRBD1,TRBJ2-5,-,TRBV5-1,CASSPTGTGEKTQYF
TRBD2,TRBJ2-1,-,TRBV7-2,CASSLRASGGYSYNEQFF
TRBD1,TRBJ2-4,-,TRBV18,CASSPLITRGLGAKNIQYF
TRBD2,TRBJ2-3,-,TRBV11-3,CASTLADTDTQYF
-,TRBJ2-7,-,TRBV5-6,CASSESTGIDEQYF
-,TRBJ2-5,-,TRBV5-1,CASSFTGETQYF
-,TRBJ1-3,-,TRBV2,CASEGFGNTIYF
-,TRBJ1-3,-,TRBV6-1,CASSSVTGNTIYF
TRBD1,TRBJ2-7,once,TRBV7-9,CASSRQGMSYEQYF
TRBD1,TRBJ2-5,-,TRBV4-1,CASSQVGTGRETQYF
TRBD1,TRBJ2-5,-,TRBV13,CASSSGQGGAGTGQETQYF
-,TRBJ1-3,few,TRBV10-3,CAISDKSSGNTIYF
-,TRBJ2-7,-,TRBV27,CASSPADGNPYEQYF
TRBD2,TRBJ2-1,-,TRBV7-9,CASSSVSLAGTGEQFF
-,TRBJ1-1,-,TRBV5-1,CASSLAGYTEAFF
-,TRBJ2-1,-,TRBV28,CASSQPQGLEQFF
TRBD1,TRBJ1-2,few,TRBV9,CASSVGPGTGLTYVGYTF
-,TRBJ2-3,-,TRBV13,CASSSYSTGRGDTQYF
-,TRBJ2-1,-,TRBV2,CASSEAPSSYNEQFF
TRBD2,TRBJ2-1,-,TRBV11-3,CASSELAVSYNEQFF
TRBD1,TRBJ2-7,once,TRBV27,CASHQSTAGTGVSYEQYF
TRBD2,TRBJ2-3,-,TRBV6-1,CASSSERGSTDTQYF
TRBD1,TRBJ1-5,-,TRBV12-5,CASGLGVDRGSNQPQHF
TRBD1,TRBJ1-6,-,TRBV27,CASSHQGQTKPLHF
-,TRBJ1-4,once,TRBV4-1,CASSQDMGPPANEKLFF
TRBD1,TRBJ2-5,-,TRBV29-1,CSGNRGRETQYF
-,TRBJ2-1,few,TRBV5-1,CASSLQVRDNEQFF
TRBD2,TRBJ2-7,-,TRBV5-1,CASSSAGGATYEQYF
-,TRBJ1-3,once,TRBV12-5,CASGQGKVLSGNTIYF
-,TRBJ2-1,-,TRBV5-1,CASSLARDEQFF
-,TRBJ1-5,-,TRBV5-1,CARKPSRQSYQPQHF
-,TRBJ2-2,few,TRBV6-5,CASSATWVNTGELFF
TRBD1,TRBJ1-1,-,TRBV6-1,CASSEGQLNTEAFF
-,TRBJ1-4,-,TRBV19,CASSRTDFNEKLFF
TRBD1,TRBJ2-7,-,TRBV5-6,CASNMLGQGSYEQYF
-,TRBJ1-1,-,TRBV10-3,CAINPAPGSGGGEAFF
TRBD2,TRBJ2-7,-,TRBV2,CASGSRDYTYEQYF
-,TRBJ2-3,-,TRBV5-4,CASSLRGTDTQYF